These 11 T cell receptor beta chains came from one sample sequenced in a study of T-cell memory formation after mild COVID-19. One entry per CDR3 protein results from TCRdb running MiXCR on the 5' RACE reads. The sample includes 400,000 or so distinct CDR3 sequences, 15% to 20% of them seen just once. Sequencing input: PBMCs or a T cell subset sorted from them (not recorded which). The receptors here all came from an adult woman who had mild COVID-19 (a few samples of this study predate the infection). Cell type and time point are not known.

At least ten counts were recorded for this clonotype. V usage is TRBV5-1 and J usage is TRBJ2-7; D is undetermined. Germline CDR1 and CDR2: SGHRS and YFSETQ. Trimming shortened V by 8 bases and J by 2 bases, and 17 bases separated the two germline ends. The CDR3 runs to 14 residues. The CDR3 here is CASPLFPRPYEQYF. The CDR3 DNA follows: TGCGCCAGTCCTCTGTTCCCCAGACCCTACGAGCAGTACTTC.

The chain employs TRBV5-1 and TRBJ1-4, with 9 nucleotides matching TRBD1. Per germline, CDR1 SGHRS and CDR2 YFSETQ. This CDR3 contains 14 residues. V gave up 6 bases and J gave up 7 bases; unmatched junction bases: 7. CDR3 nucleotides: TGCGCCAGCAAGACCGGGACAGGGTCTGAAAAACTGTTTTTT. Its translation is CASKTGTGSEKLFF.

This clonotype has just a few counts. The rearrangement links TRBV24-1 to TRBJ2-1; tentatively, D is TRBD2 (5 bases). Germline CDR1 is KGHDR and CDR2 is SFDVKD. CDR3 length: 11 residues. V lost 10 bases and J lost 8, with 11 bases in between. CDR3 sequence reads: CATASLDEQFF. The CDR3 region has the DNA TGTGCCACGGCTAGCCTCGATGAGCAGTTCTTC.

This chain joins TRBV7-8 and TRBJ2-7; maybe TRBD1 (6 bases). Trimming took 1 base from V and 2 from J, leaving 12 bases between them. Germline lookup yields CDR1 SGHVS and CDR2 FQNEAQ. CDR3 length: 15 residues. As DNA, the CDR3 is TGTGCCAGCAGCTTAGTTCAGGCAGGGGCCTACGAGCAGTACTTC. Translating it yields CASSLVQAGAYEQYF.

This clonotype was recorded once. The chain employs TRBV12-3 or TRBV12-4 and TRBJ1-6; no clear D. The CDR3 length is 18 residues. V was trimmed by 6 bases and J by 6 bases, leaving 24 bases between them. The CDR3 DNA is TGTGCCAGCAGGAATAGGCCACTCGGAGGGCTTCGTAATTCACCCCTCCACTTT. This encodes CASRNRPLGGLRNSPLHF.

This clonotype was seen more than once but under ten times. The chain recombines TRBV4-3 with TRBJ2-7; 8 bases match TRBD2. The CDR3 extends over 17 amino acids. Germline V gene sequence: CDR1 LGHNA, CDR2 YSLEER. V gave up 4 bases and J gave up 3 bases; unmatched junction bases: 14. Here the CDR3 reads CASSPRYPPGLDYEQYF. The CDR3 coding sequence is TGCGCCAGCAGCCCCCGGTACCCCCCGGGACTAGACTACGAGCAGTACTTC.

The CDR3 nucleotides read TGTGCCAGCAGTTTATCGTGGACAGGCAATGGCTACACCTTC. Translating it yields CASSLSWTGNGYTF. This chain joins TRBV27 and TRBJ1-2; 7 positions match TRBD1. Trimming removed 0 bases from V and 6 bases from J; junction bases left unmatched: 4. The CDR3 runs 14 residues. The V gene's germline CDR1 is MNHEY and CDR2 SMNVEV (reference sequence).

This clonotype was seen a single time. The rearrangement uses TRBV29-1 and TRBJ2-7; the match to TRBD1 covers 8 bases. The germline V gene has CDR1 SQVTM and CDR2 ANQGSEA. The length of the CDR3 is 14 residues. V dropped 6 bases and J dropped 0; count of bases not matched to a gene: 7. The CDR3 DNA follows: TGCAGCGTGACCAGCGGACAGGGCTCCTACGAGCAGTACTTC. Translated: CSVTSGQGSYEQYF.

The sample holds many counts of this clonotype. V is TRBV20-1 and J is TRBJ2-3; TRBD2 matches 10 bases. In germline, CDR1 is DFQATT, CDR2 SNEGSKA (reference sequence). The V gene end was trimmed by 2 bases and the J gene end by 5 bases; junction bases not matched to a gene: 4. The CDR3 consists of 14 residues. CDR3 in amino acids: CSARTSGTRDTQYF. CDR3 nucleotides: TGCAGTGCTAGAACTAGCGGGACCAGAGATACGCAGTATTTT.

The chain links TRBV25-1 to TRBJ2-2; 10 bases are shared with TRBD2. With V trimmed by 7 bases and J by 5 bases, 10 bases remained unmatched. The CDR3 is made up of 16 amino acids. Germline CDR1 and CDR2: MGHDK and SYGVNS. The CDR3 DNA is TGTGCCAGCACCCCGAGCGAAGCGGGAGGGACCGGGGAGCTGTTTTTT. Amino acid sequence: CASTPSEAGGTGELFF.

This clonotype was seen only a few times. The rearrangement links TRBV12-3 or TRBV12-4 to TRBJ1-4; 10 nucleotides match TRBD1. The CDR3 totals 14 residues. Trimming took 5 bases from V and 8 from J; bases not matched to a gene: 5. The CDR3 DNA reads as TGTGCCAGCAGTATATGGACAGGGGGGGAAAAACTGTTTTTT. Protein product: CASSIWTGGEKLFF.